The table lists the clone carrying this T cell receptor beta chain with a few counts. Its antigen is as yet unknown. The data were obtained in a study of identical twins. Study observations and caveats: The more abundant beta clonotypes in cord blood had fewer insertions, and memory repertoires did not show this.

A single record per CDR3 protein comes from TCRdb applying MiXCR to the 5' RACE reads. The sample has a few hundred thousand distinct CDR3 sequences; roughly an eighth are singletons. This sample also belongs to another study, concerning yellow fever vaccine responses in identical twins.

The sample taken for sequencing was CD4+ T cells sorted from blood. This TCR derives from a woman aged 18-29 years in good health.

CDR3 protein: CASSYGESTGELFF. CDR3 DNA sequence: TGTGCCAGCAGTTACGGGGAGTCGACCGGGGAGCTGTTTTTT. V usage is TRBV6-5 and J usage is TRBJ2-2, with TRBD2 as a possible D gene (5 bases). Germline CDR1 and CDR2: MNHEY and SVGAGI. V was trimmed by 2 bases and J by 5 bases, leaving 9 bases between them. The CDR3 extends over 14 amino acids.